This T cell receptor (beta chain) was obtained from a study of blood T cell repertoires in COVID-19. Overall study context: Italy, Spain and the United States were the sources of the convalescent and acute COVID-19 samples. Sources were T cells, B-cell-depleted T cells, or PBMCs; the material itself was cDNA or gDNA.

V lost 1 base, J lost 4 bases, and 11 bases lay in between. The CDR3 contains 14 residues. Germline V gene lookup returns CDR1 GTSNPN and CDR2 SVGIG (reference sequence). In the study's own analysis: Reference gene primers were amplified, and this amplification served to estimate nucleated cell counts. TCRdb's table, derived via immunoSEQ multiplex PCR, lists solely in-frame clones and lacks some. V, J and clone size derive from that table, while D and trimming were established from the DNA sequence. The sample holds 65,000 to 90,000 clones, 75% to 90% seen once. The chain employs TRBV30 and TRBJ1-5; D is ambiguous. The sequenced sample was peripheral blood. The clonotype was recovered from a man older than 75 with active or convalescent COVID-19. In DNA, the CDR3 is TGTGCCTGGAGTGGGCCAGATAAGAATCAGCCCCAGCATTTT. Translating gives CAWSGPDKNQPQHF.